The clone carrying this TCR beta chain was detected once. Its antigen is not known. Germline V gene sequence: CDR1 SGHDN, CDR2 FVKESK. This CDR3 is built from 12 residues. With 4 bases removed from V and 15 bases from J, the gap between germline ends came to 13 bases. Method: immunoSEQ multiplex PCR; TCRdb's copy keeps in-frame clones and lacks some. The sample yields about 11,000 clones, 65% to 90% seen once. The data stem from a study of tumor-infiltrating lymphocytes in localized non-small cell lung cancer. Study findings and constraints: T-cell fraction did not differ between immunotypes IM1 and IM2. Each assay used a separate piece of the same tissue.

This clonotype was obtained from a human donor with non-small cell lung cancer. The specimen sequenced was uninvolved lung tissue not adjacent to the tumor. This chain uses TRBV14 with TRBJ1-6; D call uncertain. Here the CDR3 reads CASSLALGVLHF. CDR3 DNA: TGTGCCAGCAGCCTGGCTCTGGGTGTCCTCCACTTT.